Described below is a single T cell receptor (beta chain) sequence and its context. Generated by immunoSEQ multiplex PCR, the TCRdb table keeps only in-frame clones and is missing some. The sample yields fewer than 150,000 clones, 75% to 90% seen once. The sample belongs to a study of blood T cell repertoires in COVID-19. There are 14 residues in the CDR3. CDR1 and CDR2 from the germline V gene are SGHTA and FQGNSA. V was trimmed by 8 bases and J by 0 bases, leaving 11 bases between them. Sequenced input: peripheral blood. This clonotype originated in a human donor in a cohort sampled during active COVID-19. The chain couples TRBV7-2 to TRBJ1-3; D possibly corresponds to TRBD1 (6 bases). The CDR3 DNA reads TGTGCCAGCCGCGAGGACAGCTCTGGAAACACCATATATTTT. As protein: CASREDSSGNTIYF.